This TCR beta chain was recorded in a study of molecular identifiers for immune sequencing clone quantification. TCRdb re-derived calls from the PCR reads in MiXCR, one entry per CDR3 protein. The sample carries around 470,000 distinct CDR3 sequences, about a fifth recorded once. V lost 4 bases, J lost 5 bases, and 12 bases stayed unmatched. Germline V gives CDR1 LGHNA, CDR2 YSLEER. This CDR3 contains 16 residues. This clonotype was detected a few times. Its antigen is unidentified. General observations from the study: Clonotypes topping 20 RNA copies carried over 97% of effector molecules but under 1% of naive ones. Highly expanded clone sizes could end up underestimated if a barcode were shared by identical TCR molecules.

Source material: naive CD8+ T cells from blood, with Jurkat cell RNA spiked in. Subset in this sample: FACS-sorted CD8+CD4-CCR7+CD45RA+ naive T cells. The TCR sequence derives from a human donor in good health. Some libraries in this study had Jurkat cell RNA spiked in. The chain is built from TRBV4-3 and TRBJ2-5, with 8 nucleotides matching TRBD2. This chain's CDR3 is CASSPSGSGRFETQYF. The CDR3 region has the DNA TGCGCCAGCAGCCCATCGGGCAGCGGGAGATTTGAGACCCAGTACTTC.